The 27 T cell receptor beta chains below were found in one sample sequenced in a study of T cells in Graves' hyperthyroidism and ophthalmopathy. Amplification of TCR beta CDR3 regions used RNA as the template. The HTBI primer set was used in a first-round RT-PCR of the TCR CDR3. MiXCR, run by TCRdb on the multiplex PCR reads, gives a single entry per CDR3 protein. The sample shows about 520,000 distinct CDR3 sequences, approximately 25% of them seen only once. Material: blood. Every receptor here comes from a woman under 40 with Graves' ophthalmopathy.

This clonotype has a count of ten or more. The chain couples TRBV11-1 to TRBJ2-7; TRBD1 agrees at 7 bases. Losses at the gene ends were 5 bases for V and 3 bases for J; bases not matched to a gene: 13. CDR3 size: 16 residues. The germline V gene has CDR1 SGHAT and CDR2 FQDESV (reference sequence). This chain's CDR3 is CASSPSGQIIFYEQYF. As DNA, the CDR3 is TGTGCCAGCAGCCCTTCGGGACAGATAATATTCTACGAGCAGTACTTC. The full variable domain, with the rest looked up from reference TRBV11-1 and TRBJ2-7, is EAEVAQSPRYKITEKSQAVAFWCDPISGHATLYWYRQILGQGPELLVQFQDESVVDDSQLPKDRFSAERLKGVDSTLKIQPAELGDSAMYLCASSPSGQIIFYEQYFGPGTRLTVT.

Many counts were recorded for this clonotype. The chain is built from TRBV30 and TRBJ1-5; no firm D call. The germline V gene encodes CDR1 GTSNPN and CDR2 SVGIG (reference sequence). The V and J ends lost 2 bases and 2 bases respectively, with 7 bases between them. The CDR3 is 13 residues long. The CDR3 DNA is TGTGCCTGGAGTTCCGTCGGCAATCAGCCCCAGCATTTT. Its protein product is CAWSSVGNQPQHF.

This clonotype was detected many times. This chain connects TRBV7-9 to TRBJ2-5, with 7 bases that match TRBD2. Germline loops: CDR1 SEHNR, CDR2 FQNEAQ (reference sequence). CDR3 size: 15 residues. The J segment lost 2 bases and the V segment lost 0 bases, leaving 3 bases of the junction unmatched. In DNA form, the CDR3 reads TGTGCCAGCAGCTTAGCGATGGGGGGGCAAGAGACCCAGTACTTC. Protein: CASSLAMGGQETQYF. The full variable domain, with the rest looked up from reference TRBV7-9 and TRBJ2-5, is DTGVSQNPRHKITKRGQNVTFRCDPISEHNRLYWYRQTLGQGPEFLTYFQNEAQLEKSRLLSDRFSAERPKGSFSTLEIQRTEQGDSAMYLCASSLAMGGQETQYFGPGTRLLVL.

This clonotype was found many times. The V gene is TRBV20-1, the J gene TRBJ2-5; D not certain. The length of the CDR3 is 13 residues. CDR1 and CDR2 (germline): DFQATT, SNEGSKA (reference sequence). Trimming shortened V by 4 bases and J by 7 bases, and 16 bases separated the two germline ends. The CDR3 nucleotides read TGCAGTGCTATTTTCTCCGTCGGGTTGACCCAGTACTTC. Residues: CSAIFSVGLTQYF.

Ten or more counts support this clonotype. This chain connects TRBV28 to TRBJ2-2, with TRBD2 matching over 7 bases. The CDR3 is 15 amino acids. The germline V gene has CDR1 MDHEN and CDR2 SYDVKM. Trimming removed 5 bases from V and 4 bases from J; junction bases left unmatched: 7. The CDR3 region has the DNA TGTGCCAGCAGTCTTAGGGGACTAACCACCGGGGAGCTGTTTTTT. Amino acid sequence: CASSLRGLTTGELFF.

The chain is built from TRBV6-1 and TRBJ2-5; maybe TRBD1 (5 bases). This CDR3 comprises 15 residues. V was cut by 2 bases and J by 0 bases, with 10 bases left in between. CDR1 and CDR2 from the germline V gene are MNHNS and SASEGT. This CDR3 is CASSEFLRDQETQYF. The CDR3 region has the DNA TGTGCCAGCAGTGAATTCCTCAGGGACCAAGAGACCCAGTACTTC.

This clonotype has at least ten counts. V usage is TRBV10-3 and J usage is TRBJ1-2, with TRBD1 as a possible D gene (5 bases). The CDR3 spans 14 residues. Germline V CDR1 and CDR2: ENHRY, SYGVKD. V was pared by 6 bases and J by 0 bases, with 11 bases between. This CDR3 reads CAISTRDTNYGYTF. The CDR3 region has the DNA TGTGCCATCAGCACCAGGGATACTAACTATGGCTACACCTTC.

This clonotype appeared a few times. The chain uses TRBV28 and TRBJ2-2; 7 nucleotides agree with TRBD2. Germline V gene lookup returns CDR1 MDHEN and CDR2 SYDVKM. The length of the CDR3 is 15 residues. V was clipped by 8 bases and J by 0 bases; unmatched bases: 6. The CDR3 DNA follows: TGTGCCAGCGGTGGCGCGGGGGCGAACACCGGGGAGCTGTTTTTT. Protein sequence: CASGGAGANTGELFF.

The rearrangement links TRBV20-1 to TRBJ2-7; 8 positions agree with TRBD2. V lost 5 bases, J lost 2 bases, and 17 bases stayed unmatched. The CDR3 spans 17 residues. Per the germline V gene, CDR1 is DFQATT and CDR2 is SNEGSKA (reference sequence). In DNA form, the CDR3 reads TGCAGTGCTCTCCGATGGGGGCTAGCGGGTCTCACCTACGAGCAGTACTTC. Translation gives CSALRWGLAGLTYEQYF.

This clonotype was detected only a few times. The chain couples TRBV12-3 or TRBV12-4 to TRBJ2-7; the D gene could be TRBD1 or TRBD2 (5 bases each). The CDR3 spans 14 residues. Trimming left V 1 base short and J 3 bases short, with 10 bases between. The DNA for the CDR3 is TGTGCCAGCAGTTTAGGGGGGTACTACTACGAGCAGTACTTC. Protein product: CASSLGGYYYEQYF.

This clonotype turned up a few times. This chain uses TRBV6-1 with TRBJ2-7; perhaps D is TRBD1 or TRBD2 (6 bases each). From germline, CDR1 is MNHNS and CDR2 SASEGT. The V and J ends lost 1 base and 2 bases respectively, with 15 bases between them. This CDR3 comprises 16 residues. CDR3 bases: TGTGCCAGCAGTGAAGTGTTAGGGGGGACGCCCTACGAGCAGTACTTC. This gives the protein CASSEVLGGTPYEQYF.

Only a few counts were recorded for this clonotype. This chain uses TRBV10-3 with TRBJ1-2; D gene ambiguous. Between the trimmed V and J ends, which lost 11 bases and 6 bases, there was a span of 16 bases. The germline V gene has CDR1 ENHRY and CDR2 SYGVKD. The CDR3 covers 12 residues. The CDR3 loop is CASSVGFDGYTF. The CDR3 region has the DNA TGTGCCTCATCCGTGGGTTTTGATGGCTACACCTTC.

This clonotype occurred many times. The chain carries TRBV6-1 and TRBJ1-5; D is uncertain. The CDR3 totals 13 residues. Germline V CDR1 and CDR2: MNHNS, SASEGT. Deletions cut 5 bases from V and 5 bases from J, with 10 bases between. The CDR3 DNA follows: TGTGCCAGCAGTCCCAGCAGTGATCAGCCCCAGCATTTT. Its translation is CASSPSSDQPQHF.

This clonotype was seen more than once but under ten times. The genes are TRBV7-9 and TRBJ1-2, with D maybe TRBD1 (6 bases). Per germline, CDR1 SEHNR and CDR2 FQNEAQ (reference sequence). Trimming shortened V by 5 bases and J by 7 bases, and 17 bases separated the two germline ends. The CDR3 totals 14 residues. CDR3: CASSPSTGLPGYTF. The CDR3 DNA is TGTGCCAGCAGCCCTAGTACAGGGCTTCCTGGCTACACCTTC. Supplemented by reference TRBV7-9 and TRBJ1-2, the full variable domain reads DTGVSQNPRHKITKRGQNVTFRCDPISEHNRLYWYRQTLGQGPEFLTYFQNEAQLEKSRLLSDRFSAERPKGSFSTLEIQRTEQGDSAMYLCASSPSTGLPGYTFGSGTRLTVV.

V gene TRBV6-1 combines with J gene TRBJ2-7; 8 bases are shared with TRBD2. V was pared by 3 bases and J by 6 bases, with 7 bases of the junction left unmatched. Germline V lookup: CDR1 MNHNS, CDR2 SASEGT. The CDR3 covers 14 residues. The CDR3 DNA is TGTGCCAGCAGTGATCCGGGAGGGCCCAGCGAGCAGTACTTC. It yields the protein CASSDPGGPSEQYF.

This clonotype was counted ten times or more. The rearrangement joins TRBV5-1 to TRBJ2-7, with D possibly matching TRBD1 (5 bases). The CDR3 runs to 15 residues. The germline CDR1 and CDR2 sequences are SGHRS and YFSETQ. Trimming took 4 bases from V and 0 from J, leaving 14 bases between them. DNA for the CDR3: TGCGCCAGCAGCCGATACAGGACGAACTCCTACGAGCAGTACTTC. Translation: CASSRYRTNSYEQYF.

For this clonotype: This sequence may be a read error, since a much larger clone differs from it by one base. The rearrangement joins TRBV28 to TRBJ2-7, with 10 bases matching TRBD1. The germline CDR1 and CDR2 sequences are MDHEN and SYDVKM. There are 16 residues in the CDR3. Trimming took 4 bases from V and 7 from J; bases not matched to a gene: 13. In DNA, the CDR3 is TGTGCCAGCAGTTCCGGGGGACAGGGGTCCATGGGGGAGCAGTACTTC. Encoded protein: CASSSGGQGSMGEQYF.

This clonotype was counted ten times or more. V and J are TRBV2 and TRBJ1-1; no firm D call. Germline lookup yields CDR1 SNHLY and CDR2 FYNNEI. The CDR3 has 15 amino acids. With 6 bases removed from V and 0 bases from J, the gap between germline ends came to 14 bases. This CDR3 is CASSRKWPVNTEAFF. For the CDR3, the DNA is TGTGCCAGCAGCCGGAAGTGGCCGGTGAACACTGAAGCTTTCTTT.

V and J are TRBV24-1 and TRBJ1-5; D remains unclear. The CDR3 spans 13 residues. Trimming took 4 bases from V and 4 from J, leaving 7 bases between them. Germline-derived CDR1 and CDR2 are KGHDR and SFDVKD. In DNA, the CDR3 is TGTGCCACCAGTGAGGACGGGAATCAGCCCCAGCATTTT. It yields the protein CATSEDGNQPQHF.

Written as DNA, the CDR3 is TGCAGCGTTGGCCCAGGGCTTACGAACACCGGGGAGCTGTTTTTT. Amino acid sequence: CSVGPGLTNTGELFF. This chain joins TRBV29-1 and TRBJ2-2, with a tentative D call TRBD1 (5 bases). The CDR3 consists of 15 residues. Germline CDR1 SQVTM, CDR2 ANQGSEA. The V end lost 4 bases, the J end lost 0 bases, and 12 bases lay between the germline ends.

This sequence joins TRBV6-1 and TRBJ2-5; possible D gene TRBD1, 6 bases. The CDR3 is 13 residues long. CDR1 is MNHNS and CDR2 is SASEGT in the germline V gene. V gave up 6 bases and J gave up 3 bases, with 11 bases separating them. The CDR3 here is CASRRRGKETQYF. CDR3 nucleotide sequence: TGTGCCAGCAGGAGAAGGGGGAAAGAGACCCAGTACTTC.

This clonotype came up many times. One end of the junction varies from germline; a read error may be responsible. The rearrangement joins TRBV2 to TRBJ2-4; D is ambiguous. The CDR3 runs 11 residues. The germline V gene has CDR1 SNHLY and CDR2 FYNNEI. CDR3 region: CASSEQNIKYF. CDR3 nucleotide sequence: TGTGCCAGCAGTGAACAAAACATTAAGTACTTC.

This clonotype was recorded at least ten times. The V gene is TRBV6-1, the J gene TRBJ1-1; D is unresolved. With 6 bases removed from V and 1 base from J, the gap between germline ends came to 9 bases. Germline CDR1 MNHNS, CDR2 SASEGT. CDR3 length: 13 amino acids. The CDR3 protein is CASRRSQNTEAFF. CDR3 coding DNA: TGTGCCAGCAGGCGTAGCCAGAACACTGAAGCTTTCTTT.

The rearrangement uses TRBV15 and TRBJ2-7, with no clear D. This CDR3 region has 11 residues. V was cut by 5 bases and J by 9 bases, with 11 bases left in between. The V gene's germline CDR1 is LNHNV and CDR2 YYDKDF (reference sequence). The CDR3 region is CATSSSRGQYF. The CDR3 coding sequence is TGTGCCACCAGCTCCAGTCGTGGGCAGTACTTC. Looking up the rest from reference TRBV15 and TRBJ2-7 gives the full variable domain: DAMVIQNPRYQVTQFGKPVTLSCSQTLNHNVMYWYQQKSSQAPKLLFHYYDKDFNNEADTPDNFQSRRPNTSFCFLDIRSPGLGDTAMYLCATSSSRGQYFGPGTRLTVT.

The chain employs TRBV20-1 and TRBJ2-7; 11 positions agree with TRBD2. Trimming at V came to 5 bases and at J to 7 bases, leaving 7 bases not matched to a gene. Germline loops: CDR1 DFQATT, CDR2 SNEGSKA (reference sequence). The CDR3 has 13 residues. CDR3 region: CSASTSGKDEQYF. The CDR3 coding sequence is TGCAGTGCTTCGACTAGCGGGAAGGATGAGCAGTACTTC.

This clonotype was observed a few times. V gene TRBV4-2 combines with J gene TRBJ1-5; a possible D gene is TRBD1 (6 bases). CDR1 and CDR2 from the germline V gene are LGHNA and YNFKEQ. V lost 4 bases, J lost 2 bases, and 18 bases lay in between. This CDR3 contains 17 residues. Written as DNA, the CDR3 is TGTGCCAGCAGCCTACAAACAGGCAGGGGAGGCAATCAGCCCCAGCATTTT. It encodes CASSLQTGRGGNQPQHF.

The CDR3 DNA reads as TGTGCCAGCAGTAGCATGCCTCCGGGACAGGGCACTAGGCCCCAGCATTTT. Amino acid sequence: CASSSMPPGQGTRPQHF. The V and J genes are TRBV6-1 and TRBJ1-5, with TRBD1 matching 9 bases. V shed 5 bases and J 9 bases; nucleotides not matched to a gene: 17. Germline-derived CDR1 and CDR2 are MNHNS and SASEGT. The length of the CDR3 is 17 residues.